A selection of T cell receptor beta chains follows, all from one sample in a study of siplizumab effects on memory and regulatory T cells. The protocol was immunoSEQ multiplex PCR, while the TCRdb copy is restricted to in-frame clones and leaves out a portion. The repertoire holds around 100,000 clones, with around 93% as singletons. Sequencing input: non-Treg CD4+ T cells sorted from blood. These receptor sequences come from a human donor in good health. CDR3s include the opening cysteine and the closing phenylalanine or tryptophan. The D gene is left open where the match is weak. Where a row states a size, it is once, few, many or the class of an expanded clone; other rows omit it.

TRBV5-6	TRBJ1-3	-	-	CASSSYLTGSGNTIYF	TGTGCCAGCAGCTCTTACCTCACGGGCTCTGGAAACACCATATATTTT
TRBV7-3	TRBJ1-1	-	-	CASSLDGRYTEAFF	TGTGCCAGCAGCCTGGACGGAAGATACACTGAAGCTTTCTTT
TRBV6-6	TRBJ2-5	-	-	CASRAFGGRGETQYF	TGTGCCAGCAGGGCCTTCGGGGGTAGAGGTGAGACCCAGTACTTC
TRBV4-1	TRBJ2-1	TRBD1	-	CASSQSSGDRLSSYNEQFF	TGCGCCAGCAGCCAATCCTCTGGGGACAGGCTAAGCTCCTACAATGAGCAGTTCTTC
TRBV28	TRBJ2-3	-	-	CASYPPPGQITGTDTQYF	TGTGCCAGCTACCCCCCCCCGGGCCAAATCACGGGGACAGATACGCAGTATTTT
TRBV5-1	TRBJ2-6	TRBD1	-	CASTRTGGSGANVLTF	TGCGCCAGCACGCGGACAGGGGGCTCTGGGGCCAACGTCCTGACTTTC
TRBV10-3	TRBJ2-1	-	once	CATRVGVSVYEQFF	TGTGCCACCCGGGTGGGAGTCTCTGTCTATGAGCAGTTCTTC
TRBV5-8	TRBJ1-4	-	-	CASSRAGQSTNEKLFF	TGTGCCAGCAGCCGAGCAGGACAGTCAACTAATGAAAAACTGTTTTTT
TRBV9	TRBJ2-5	-	-	CASSVASGKETQYF	TGTGCCAGCAGCGTAGCCTCCGGGAAAGAGACCCAGTACTTC
TRBV28	TRBJ1-2	-	-	CASSELDGGYGYTF	TGTGCCAGCAGTGAACTGGACGGAGGCTATGGCTACACCTTC
TRBV7-9	TRBJ2-7	-	-	CASSPIETEQYF	TGTGCCAGCAGCCCGATAGAGACCGAGCAGTACTTC
TRBV6-6	TRBJ1-1	-	-	CASSNLQGNTEAFF	TGTGCCAGCAGCAACCTTCAGGGGAACACTGAAGCTTTCTTT
TRBV5-6	TRBJ2-7	-	-	CASSFRTYEQYF	TGTGCCAGCAGCTTTCGGACCTACGAGCAGTACTTC
TRBV10-3	TRBJ2-5	-	-	CAIRSEGGVLYF	TGTGCCATCAGGTCTGAGGGGGGGGTCTTGTACTTC
TRBV28	TRBJ2-2	-	-	CASSSPRRSTGELFF	TGTGCCAGCAGTTCCCCCCGACGGAGCACCGGGGAGCTGTTTTTT
TRBV5-1	TRBJ2-3	-	-	CASSLAPGTPSDTQYF	TGCGCCAGCAGCTTGGCCCCCGGGACGCCGAGCGATACGCAGTATTTT
TRBV19	TRBJ1-1	-	-	CASSITGNTEAFF	TGTGCCAGTAGTATTACAGGGAACACTGAAGCTTTCTTT
TRBV29-1	TRBJ2-5	TRBD1	few	CSARDRRQETQYF	TGCAGCGCCCGGGACAGGAGACAAGAGACCCAGTACTTC
TRBV27	TRBJ1-4	TRBD1	-	CASSSRWGQGFVRGLFF	TGTGCCAGCAGTTCGAGGTGGGGACAGGGTTTTGTGAGGGGACTGTTTTTT
TRBV5-1	TRBJ2-5	-	-	CATKDSWAQYF	TGCGCCACCAAGGATAGTTGGGCCCAGTACTTC
TRBV21-1	TRBJ2-7	-	once	CASSKPTPGPPPFYEQYF	TGTGCCAGCAGCAAGCCAACCCCGGGTCCCCCTCCGTTCTACGAGCAGTACTTC
TRBV28	TRBJ1-3	TRBD1	once	CASQGAHEGNTIYF	TGTGCTTCGCAGGGGGCGCATGAGGGAAACACCATATATTTT
TRBV28	TRBJ1-5	TRBD1	-	CASSLPPRTGGWFASNQPQHF	TGTGCCAGCAGTTTACCACCCCGGACAGGGGGGTGGTTTGCAAGCAATCAGCCCCAGCATTTT
TRBV15	TRBJ2-7	-	once	CATSRVGSSYEQYF	TGTGCCACCAGCAGAGTTGGGAGCTCCTACGAGCAGTACTTC
TRBV27	TRBJ1-1	-	-	CASSLVGRNTEAFF	TGTGCCAGCAGTTTAGTAGGGCGGAACACTGAAGCTTTCTTT
TRBV19	TRBJ2-7	-	-	CASSRGRDYEQYF	TGTGCCAGTAGTAGAGGCCGGGACTACGAGCAGTACTTC
TRBV2	TRBJ2-1	TRBD2	once	CATSDAGLALYNEQFF	TGTGCCACCAGTGATGCGGGACTAGCGTTATACAATGAGCAGTTCTTC
TRBV19	TRBJ2-1	-	-	CASSSGRPPNEQFF	TGTGCCAGTAGCTCCGGACGTCCGCCCAATGAGCAGTTCTTC
TRBV6-6	TRBJ2-2	-	-	CASLGPITGELFF	TGTGCCAGCCTGGGACCAATCACCGGGGAGCTGTTTTTT
TRBV7-9	TRBJ2-3	TRBD1	-	CASSPPGQGAVDTQYF	TGTGCCAGCAGCCCTCCGGGACAGGGGGCTGTAGATACGCAGTATTTT
TRBV7-9	TRBJ2-7	TRBD2	-	CASSLGLAGVYEQYF	TGTGCCAGCAGCTTAGGCCTAGCGGGAGTCTACGAGCAGTACTTC
TRBV5-6	TRBJ2-5	-	-	CASRISSALGATQYF	TGTGCCAGCAGAATTTCTAGCGCTTTAGGAGCGACCCAGTACTTC
TRBV19	TRBJ1-5	TRBD1	-	CASSQQGNQPQHF	TGTGCCAGTAGTCAACAGGGGAATCAGCCCCAGCATTTT
TRBV5-4	TRBJ1-1	TRBD1	-	CASSSYTRGVSTEAFF	TGTGCCAGCAGCTCCTACACCAGGGGGGTAAGCACTGAAGCTTTCTTT
TRBV6-1	TRBJ1-2	-	-	CASSELGDWRNYGYTF	TGTGCCAGCAGTGAGTTGGGGGACTGGCGTAACTATGGCTACACCTTC
TRBV5-1	TRBJ2-5	TRBD2	-	CASSLASGSAETQYF	TGCGCCAGCAGCTTGGCCAGCGGGAGCGCGGAGACCCAGTACTTC
TRBV6-5	TRBJ2-3	-	-	CASSYRNREPTDTQYF	TGTGCCAGCAGTTACCGGAACAGGGAGCCCACAGATACGCAGTATTTT
TRBV5-5	TRBJ2-1	-	-	CASGSGAGLMDEQFF	TGTGCCAGTGGCTCCGGGGCGGGTCTAATGGATGAGCAGTTCTTC
TRBV27	TRBJ1-5	-	-	CASSSNQPQHF	TGTGCCAGCAGTTCCAATCAGCCCCAGCATTTT
TRBV5-6	TRBJ2-7	TRBD2	-	CASSPRTSEYEQYF	TGTGCCAGCAGCCCCCGGACTAGCGAGTACGAGCAGTACTTC
TRBV7-8	TRBJ2-4	-	-	CASSSVGQGAKYF	-
TRBV27	TRBJ2-4	-	-	CASSIEAGKGKNIQYF	TGTGCCAGCAGTATCGAGGCCGGTAAAGGCAAAAACATTCAGTACTTC
TRBV9	TRBJ1-3	TRBD1	-	CASSGGTGFESGNTIYF	TGTGCCAGCAGCGGAGGGACAGGGTTCGAATCTGGAAACACCATATATTTT
TRBV5-6	TRBJ2-1	TRBD1	-	CASSLRGQGRNEQFF	TGTGCCAGCAGCTTGAGAGGACAGGGGCGCAATGAGCAGTTCTTC
TRBV10-3	TRBJ1-2	-	-	CAISEQNYGYTF	TGTGCCATCAGTGAGCAGAACTATGGCTACACCTTC
TRBV19	TRBJ2-3	-	-	CASSPPNHNARRQGDTQYF	TGTGCCAGTAGTCCACCCAACCACAACGCCAGGAGGCAGGGGGATACGCAGTATTTT
TRBV2	TRBJ2-1	TRBD2	-	CASSEARWGGNNEQFF	TGTGCCAGCAGTGAAGCCCGCTGGGGGGGGAACAATGAGCAGTTCTTC
TRBV7-9	TRBJ2-2	TRBD2	-	CASSLRSGGRGHTGELFF	TGTGCCAGCAGCTTACGGTCTGGAGGGAGGGGACACACCGGGGAGCTGTTTTTT
TRBV2	TRBJ2-7	TRBD2	-	CASTLASEQYF	TGTGCCAGCACACTAGCGAGCGAGCAGTACTTC
TRBV2	TRBJ1-4	-	-	CASSGVDEKLFF	TGTGCCAGCAGTGGGGTCGACGAAAAACTGTTTTTT
TRBV18	TRBJ1-2	-	once	CASSPPGNYGYTF	TGTGCCAGCTCACCACCAGGGAACTATGGCTACACCTTC
TRBV5-1	TRBJ2-7	TRBD2	once	CASSLAGSLAGDPYEQYF	TGCGCCAGCAGCTTGGCAGGCTCCCTAGCGGGAGACCCCTACGAGCAGTACTTC
TRBV2	TRBJ1-5	TRBD1	-	CASRLGQGGSDQHF	TGTGCCAGCCGACTCGGACAGGGGGGTTCGGACCAGCATTTT
TRBV28	TRBJ2-7	-	-	CASGVLYEQYF	TGTGCCAGCGGGGTACTCTACGAGCAGTACTTC
TRBV6-5	TRBJ2-1	TRBD2	-	CASSTTSGRNEQFF	TGTGCCAGCAGTACTACTAGCGGGAGAAATGAGCAGTTCTTC
TRBV5-1	TRBJ2-5	-	-	CASNDRGWETQYF	TGCGCCAGCAACGACCGGGGCTGGGAGACCCAGTACTTC
TRBV11-2	TRBJ1-5	TRBD1	-	CASSLVPSRDRICNQPQHF	TGTGCCAGCAGCTTAGTTCCTTCCCGGGACAGGATTTGCAATCAGCCCCAGCATTTT